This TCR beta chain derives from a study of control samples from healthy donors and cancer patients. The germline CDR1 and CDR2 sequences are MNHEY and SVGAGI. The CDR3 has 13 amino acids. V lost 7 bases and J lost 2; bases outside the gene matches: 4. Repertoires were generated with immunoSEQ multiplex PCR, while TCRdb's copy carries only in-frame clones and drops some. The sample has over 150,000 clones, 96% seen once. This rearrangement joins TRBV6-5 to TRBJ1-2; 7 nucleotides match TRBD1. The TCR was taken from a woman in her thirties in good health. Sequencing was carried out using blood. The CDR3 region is CASTRDRNYGYTF. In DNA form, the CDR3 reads TGTGCCAGCACCCGGGACAGAAACTATGGCTACACCTTC.